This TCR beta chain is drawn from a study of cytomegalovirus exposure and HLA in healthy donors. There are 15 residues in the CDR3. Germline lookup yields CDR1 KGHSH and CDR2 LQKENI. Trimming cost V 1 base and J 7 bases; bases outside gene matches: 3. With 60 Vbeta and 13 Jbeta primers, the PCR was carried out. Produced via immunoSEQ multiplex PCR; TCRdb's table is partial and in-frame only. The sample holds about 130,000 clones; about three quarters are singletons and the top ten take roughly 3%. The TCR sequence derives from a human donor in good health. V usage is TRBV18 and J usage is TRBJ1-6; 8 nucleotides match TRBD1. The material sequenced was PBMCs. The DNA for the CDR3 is TGTGCCAGCTCACCACTTGGACAGGGAAATTCACCCCTCCACTTT. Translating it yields CASSPLGQGNSPLHF.